This section outlines one T cell receptor beta chain sequence together with its context. This record belongs to a study of control samples from healthy donors and cancer patients. This CDR3 comprises 15 residues. Trimming removed 4 bases at V and 7 bases at J, with 14 bases between. The V gene's germline CDR1 is LNHDA and CDR2 SQIVND (reference sequence). Measured with immunoSEQ multiplex PCR; TCRdb has only the in-frame clones, and not every one. The sample has hundreds of thousands of clones, more than 65% seen once; the top ten hold 13%. The receptor was isolated from a woman aged 60-70 years with lung cancer. Sequencing was done on a sample of PBMCs. The rearrangement joins TRBV19 to TRBJ1-6, with D tentatively TRBD1 (6 bases). CDR3 sequence reads: CASSTAGGGNSPLHF. The CDR3 DNA reads TGTGCCAGTAGTACCGCGGGGGGCGGGAATTCACCCCTCCACTTT.